Sequencing of this T cell receptor (beta chain) was carried out in a study of Graves' ophthalmopathy and Graves' hyperthyroidism (dated by TCRdb to 2016 to 2018). For the study in its entirety: A patient counted as having stable hyperthyroidism if there was no progression to ophthalmopathy within 18 months of follow-up. TCR beta repertoire signatures were used to distinguish Graves' ophthalmopathy from Graves' hyperthyroidism and to predict progression to ophthalmopathy. In total, around 140 blood samples were TCR-sequenced: around 42 ophthalmopathy, under 80 hyperthyroidism and about 17 hyperthyroidism-to-ophthalmopathy patients. To explore V-J signatures that distinguish ophthalmopathy from hyperthyroidism, a discovery set of roughly 98 patients was enrolled, made up of about 40 with ophthalmopathy and 57 with stable hyperthyroidism. For independent validation, a separate cohort was made up of approximately 19 hyperthyroidism patients plus 17 patients who later progressed from hyperthyroidism to ophthalmopathy. T-cell repertoires of thyroid tissue and blood were compared in six hyperthyroidism patients. Once sampling was done, hyperthyroidism patients were given methimazole at a starting dose of 30 mg daily, while ophthalmopathy patients were given high-dose intravenous methylprednisolone.

For repertoire sequencing, the TCR beta CDR3 regions were amplified from RNA transcripts. A first-round RT-PCR used HTBI primers with the Qiagen OneStep RT-PCR kit, followed by a second-round multiplex PCR, size selection and purification. Libraries were sequenced on an Illumina HiSeq2000 using paired-end 100 bp reads. The authors' analysis ran thus. SOAPnuke was used for read processing, and reads with adapters, uncalled bases, a mean Phred below 15, or no exact constant-primer or identifier match were discarded. COPE v1.2.5 was used to merge high-quality paired reads. Each unique nucleotide sequence was defined as a clonotype, and clonotypes were aligned to IMGT TRB V, D and J references with MiTCR v1.1. The analysis was limited to V-J combinations with a frequency above 0.0001, which together covered approximately 99% of repertoires. For each V-J combination, a TCR clonal expansion and chaos score was defined as the ratio of F50 clonal expansion to chaos observed in the TCRdist matrix. Welch's t-statistics and random forest were used to narrow the features down to 10 to 15 V-J combinations, which were then fed into a naive Bayes classifier. The Morisita-Horn index was used to measure how similar the thyroid and blood repertoires were. TCRdb reran the public reads through fastp at Q25 and MiXCR, keeping productive beta chains. Each entry is one CDR3 protein sequence, shown with its most common DNA and genes. The V and J calls here are based on TCRdb, not the publication. The sample table holds approximately 1.2 million distinct CDR3 sequences, of which 35% to 45% were seen once. In total, the top ten clones hold over 8.5% of the sample.

Hyperthyroidism patients were newly diagnosed, were aged 18 to 65 years, and had a disease duration under 2 months. Patients were excluded if they had other autoimmune diseases, uncontrolled infections, pregnancy or lactation. Diagnosis relied on clinical symptoms, serum thyroxine, TRAb, thyroid ultrasound and orbital computed tomography. Trizol reagent was used to extract the total RNA, and its quality was then checked on an Agilent 2100 Bioanalyzer. From a lookup of the germline V gene, CDR1 and CDR2 are MGHRA and YSYEKL. The CDR3 sequence holds 17 residues, the cysteine and phenylalanine included. Solely the CDR3 DNA is kept, with 51 bases framed from the first base. At the junction V is shortened by 7 bases and J by 4 bases, with 25 bases in between. General findings and caveats noted by the study authors: Most expanded thyroid clonotypes with frequency above 0.001 were also detected in blood, suggesting blood repertoires may reflect the thyroid immune response. In validation, the model predicted ophthalmopathy progression with 70.59% sensitivity and around 72% specificity; some 13 predicted patients were CT-confirmed with GO in a median of approximately six months. In cross-validation, the 13-signature model distinguished ophthalmopathy from stable hyperthyroidism with more than 85% sensitivity and about 81% specificity, while in the test set the corresponding values were 80% and 75%. Sample size was not predetermined statistically, and investigators were not blinded to group allocation.

This clonotype was observed a handful of times. Its target antigen remains unknown. Base quality data are lacking; no much larger clone is found one base away. In this chain, TRBV4-1 is recombined with TRBJ1-1; the D gene identity is not certain. The sequencing sample was made of peripheral blood or thyroid tissue (not recorded which). This clonotype was sampled from an adult man with Graves' hyperthyroidism. The sequence in DNA is TGCGCCAGCACCTTGAGGACCGGTAATGATATAGGCACTGAAGCTTTCTTT. It translates as CASTLRTGNDIGTEAFF.